What follows describes a single TCR beta chain. Its antigen is unidentified. The entry originates in a study of T cells after yellow fever vaccination. Findings of the study overall: A weaker secondary response peaked on day 5, the primary on day 15. Re-detected after boosting: most primary clones, about 95% of CD4 and under 90% of CD8.

TCRdb analysed the 5' RACE reads with MiXCR anew, one entry per CDR3 protein. The sample shows a few hundred thousand distinct CDR3 sequences, about 5.2% of them seen only once. This receptor was obtained from a man younger than 35 who received the YFV17D yellow fever vaccine. Specimen: CD4+ T cells sorted from PBMCs, collected on the day of the yellow fever booster vaccination.

The CDR3: CASSRTSLGTGELFF. The CDR3 bases are TGTGCCAGCAGCCGGACTAGCTTAGGCACCGGGGAGCTGTTTTTT. The chain carries TRBV7-2 and TRBJ2-2; 8 bases are shared with TRBD2. After removal of 5 bases from V and 4 bases from J, the junction contained 6 bases not matched to a gene. CDR3 size: 15 residues. Looked up from germline, CDR1 is SGHTA and CDR2 is FQGNSA.